Ten or more counts support the clone carrying this T cell receptor beta chain. The antigen is unknown. This CDR3 is built from 15 residues. The V and J ends lost 7 bases and 8 bases, in that order; junction bases with no gene match: 10. Germline-derived CDR1 and CDR2 are SGHRS and YFSETQ. This specimen belongs to a study of T-cell memory formation after mild COVID-19. Study-wide results and caveats: Contracting CD4+ clones lay largely in CM and EM, with CD8+ ones residing in EMRA.

MiXCR, applied by TCRdb to the 5' RACE reads, yields one record per CDR3 protein. This sample has about 27,000 distinct CDR3 sequences, with about 7.4% found just once. Input material: PBMCs or a T cell subset sorted from them (not recorded which). The chain uses TRBV5-1 and TRBJ2-1; 12 bases are shared with TRBD2. The clonotype originates from an adult woman who had mild COVID-19 (a few samples of this study predate the infection). Cell type and time point are not known. In DNA form, the CDR3 reads TGCGCCAGCCGGCGGACTAGCGGGATTCTCGATGAGCAGTTCTTC. Amino acids: CASRRTSGILDEQFF.